This T cell receptor (beta chain) stems from a study of T cell changes during pregnancy in multiple sclerosis. The germline CDR1 and CDR2 sequences are LNHDA and SQIVND (reference sequence). The CDR3 runs 17 residues. The V gene lost 7 bases and the J gene lost 2 bases, with 21 bases spanning the gap. The data were produced by immunoSEQ multiplex PCR, yet TCRdb's version contains in-frame clones alone and is incomplete. The data hold approximately 30,000 clones, with 90% observed a single time. The sequencing here drew on CD8+ T cells from peripheral blood mononuclear cells, taken in the first trimester of pregnancy. This TCR came from a female donor with multiple sclerosis, enrolled in a pregnancy study. The chain has TRBV19 and TRBJ2-1, with D possibly matching TRBD2 (5 bases). In DNA, the CDR3 is TGTGCCAGTACGTCCTTAGAGGCGGGCATGGCCTACAATGAGCAGTTCTTC. It specifies CASTSLEAGMAYNEQFF.